The 8 T cell receptor beta chains below were found in one sample sequenced in a study of early stage breast cancer tumors. Sequencing was performed with immunoSEQ multiplex PCR; in TCRdb, only in-frame clones are kept and a portion is missing. The repertoire holds 69,000 or so clones, with around 80% as singletons. Sequencing was done on a sample of blood. The receptors come from a person in their 40s with breast cancer.

V is TRBV28 and J is TRBJ2-1; 10 nucleotides match TRBD1. The CDR3 extends over 16 amino acids. V was pared by 3 bases and J by 8 bases, with 10 bases of the junction left unmatched. Germline lookup yields CDR1 MDHEN and CDR2 SYDVKM. CDR3 protein: CASSLGPGQGRYEQFF. The CDR3 DNA reads TGTGCCAGCAGTTTGGGGCCGGGACAGGGGCGTTATGAGCAGTTCTTC.

The chain recombines TRBV30 with TRBJ2-7, with TRBD1 as a possible D gene (5 bases). Germline V gene sequence: CDR1 GTSNPN, CDR2 SVGIG (reference sequence). The V end lost 0 bases, the J end lost 7 bases, and 13 bases lay between the germline ends. CDR3 length: 13 residues. In nucleotides, the CDR3 is TGTGCCTGGAGTGTAGTTACAGGCAGTGAGCAGTACTTC. This codes for CAWSVVTGSEQYF.

The chain has TRBV7-3 and TRBJ2-1, with TRBD2 identical over 9 bases. V lost 5 bases to trimming and J lost 6 bases; unmatched junction nucleotides: 8. CDR1 and CDR2 (germline): SGHTA, FQGTGA. The CDR3 is 15 amino acids. CDR3 region: CASSAAGGPPNEQFF. The CDR3 nucleotides are TGTGCCAGCAGCGCCGCGGGAGGGCCTCCCAATGAGCAGTTCTTC. The full variable domain, in which reference TRBV7-3 and TRBJ2-1 provide the parts outside the CDR3, is GAGVSQTPSNKVTEKGKYVELRCDPISGHTALYWYRQSLGQGPEFLIYFQGTGAADDSGLPNDRFFAVRPEGSVSTLKIQRTERGDSAVYLCASSAAGGPPNEQFFGPGTRLTVL.

The chain uses TRBV23-1 and TRBJ2-3; 9 nucleotides align to TRBD2. TRBV23-1 qualifies as an ORF whose function is uncertain. Trimming at V came to 7 bases and at J to 3 bases, leaving 14 bases not matched to a gene. CDR3 length: 17 residues. CDR3 loop: CASKPKGDSGSTDTQYF. As DNA, the CDR3 is TGCGCCAGCAAACCAAAAGGGGATAGCGGGAGTACAGATACGCAGTATTTT.

V is TRBV12-5 and J is TRBJ2-1; 7 positions agree with TRBD2. The CDR3 has 13 amino acids. The ends lost 6 bases at V and 7 bases at J; junction bases unmatched: 6. CDR1 LGHNT and CDR2 FRNRAP come from the germline V gene. The chain's CDR3 is CASGGGSWNEQFF. The CDR3 coding sequence is TGTGCTAGTGGGGGGGGGTCATGGAATGAGCAGTTCTTC.

V and J are TRBV28 and TRBJ1-5; TRBD1 is a possible D gene (5 bases). CDR1 and CDR2 from the germline V gene are MDHEN and SYDVKM. V was pared by 4 bases and J by 4 bases, with 17 bases between. This CDR3 is built from 16 residues. CDR3: CASSSGVGRNNQPQHF. CDR3 bases: TGTGCCAGCAGTTCGGGTGTGGGACGCAATAATCAGCCCCAGCATTTT.

The chain recombines TRBV28 with TRBJ2-2; D gene ambiguous. Between the trimmed V and J ends, which lost 11 bases and 2 bases, there was a span of 15 bases. Germline CDR1 and CDR2: MDHEN and SYDVKM. The CDR3 extends over 14 amino acids. This CDR3 is CAAERAPNTGELFF. The CDR3 region has the DNA TGTGCCGCCGAACGGGCACCCAACACCGGGGAGCTGTTTTTT.

The chain employs TRBV27 and TRBJ2-7; TRBD2 matches at 8 bases. The J segment lost 4 bases and the V segment lost 2 bases, leaving 4 bases of the junction unmatched. Germline CDR1 MNHEY, CDR2 SMNVEV (reference sequence). The CDR3 sequence is 14 residues long. DNA for the CDR3: TGTGCCAGCAGTTTAGCGGGAGGCGAATACGAGCAGTACTTC. It is translated as CASSLAGGEYEQYF.